These 4 T cell receptor beta chains originate from one sample sequenced in a study of shared clonotypes between healthy human individuals. Sequencing used immunoSEQ multiplex PCR; TCRdb keeps in-frame clones, though not all of them. The repertoire holds a few hundred thousand clones, with 70% to 75% as singletons. The sequenced sample was memory CD4+ T cells sorted from blood. Regarding subset: CD45RA-negative fraction. All receptors come from a man aged 30-40 years in good health.

The V call is TRBV18, the J call TRBJ1-1; D not resolved. Trimming took off 8 bases at V and 0 bases at J, with 10 bases between the two ends. The length of the CDR3 is 13 residues. Per germline, CDR1 KGHSH and CDR2 LQKENI. For the CDR3, the DNA is TGTGCCAGCACGCGTGACTTGAACACTGAAGCTTTCTTT. Its translation: CASTRDLNTEAFF.

The V gene is TRBV25-1, the J gene TRBJ1-5; D call uncertain. V shed 6 bases and J shed 0 bases, with 12 bases lying between them. The CDR3 consists of 15 residues. Germline V CDR1 and CDR2: MGHDK, SYGVNS. The CDR3 nucleotides are TGTGCCAGCAGCCGAGGATGGGGTAGCAATCAGCCCCAGCATTTT. Residues: CASSRGWGSNQPQHF.

The chain uses TRBV29-1 and TRBJ2-7, with a tentative D call TRBD1 (6 bases). Germline assignment: CDR1 SQVTM and CDR2 ANQGSEA. The ends were cut back, 4 bases at V and 3 bases at J, with 13 bases in the middle. The CDR3 length is 13 residues. The CDR3 spells CSVVSGQSYEQYF. CDR3 nucleotide sequence: TGCAGCGTTGTTTCAGGACAGAGCTACGAGCAGTACTTC.

As to this clone: The same CDR3 can be traced to other DNA sequences in this sample. This chain connects TRBV18 to TRBJ1-2; no clear D gene. The CDR3 has 11 residues. The V end lost 2 bases, the J end lost 6 bases, and 4 bases lay between the germline ends. Germline CDR1 reads KGHSH; CDR2 reads LQKENI. The CDR3 here is CASSPGDGYTF. CDR3 in DNA: TGTGCCAGCTCACCAGGGGATGGCTACACCTTC.